This record concerns one T cell receptor beta chain sequence. Original handling: The assay estimated nucleated cells by amplifying reference gene primers. Profiling relied on immunoSEQ multiplex PCR, and the TCRdb table lists in-frame clones only, not all of them. V and J calls and clone size are those listed in that table; D and trimming were worked out from the DNA. The repertoire holds some 490,000 clones, with 80% to 90% as singletons. This specimen belongs to a study of blood T cell repertoires in COVID-19. Germline CDR1 is SGDLS and CDR2 is YYNGEE. J was trimmed by 3 bases and V by 2 bases; bases with no gene match: 11. CDR3 length: 17 amino acids.

J is TRBJ2-1 and V is TRBV9; 7 bases map to TRBD2. The TCR was taken from a human donor in a cohort sampled during active COVID-19. Sequencing was done on a sample of peripheral blood. The CDR3 protein is CASSVGLPGGIYNEQFF. The DNA of the CDR3 is TGTGCCAGCAGCGTGGGTCTGCCGGGAGGAATCTACAATGAGCAGTTCTTC.